Included here is one T cell receptor beta chain sequence, with context. Antigen: not known. Nominally healthy donors were sampled, though unrecorded immune exposures were likely. The PCR ran on 60 Vbeta and 13 Jbeta primers. Using immunoSEQ multiplex PCR, the repertoire was profiled, and TCRdb retains in-frame clones only, with some absent. The sample has about 120,000 clones; approximately 86% are singletons. V gave up 8 bases and J gave up 4 bases; unmatched junction bases: 16. The CDR3 extends over 17 amino acids. The germline V gene has CDR1 MDHEN and CDR2 SYDVKM. The sample originates from a study of cytomegalovirus exposure and HLA in healthy donors. Regarding the study as a whole: Among the sequence variants, a highly shared cluster was likely an artifact of sequencing. Being productive about 87% or about 30% of the time was typical of most TCR beta V segments in an earlier analysis. Several top significant clusters appeared, in a later analysis, to be linked to common viral pathogens.

J is TRBJ1-5 and V is TRBV28; TRBD1 agrees at 8 bases. Sequenced sample: PBMCs. This TCR was sampled from a man in his forties in good health and CMV-seronegative. CDR3 protein: CASSSGQGALLNQPQHF. DNA of the CDR3: TGTGCCAGCTCAAGTGGCCAGGGGGCCCTCCTAAATCAGCCCCAGCATTTT.